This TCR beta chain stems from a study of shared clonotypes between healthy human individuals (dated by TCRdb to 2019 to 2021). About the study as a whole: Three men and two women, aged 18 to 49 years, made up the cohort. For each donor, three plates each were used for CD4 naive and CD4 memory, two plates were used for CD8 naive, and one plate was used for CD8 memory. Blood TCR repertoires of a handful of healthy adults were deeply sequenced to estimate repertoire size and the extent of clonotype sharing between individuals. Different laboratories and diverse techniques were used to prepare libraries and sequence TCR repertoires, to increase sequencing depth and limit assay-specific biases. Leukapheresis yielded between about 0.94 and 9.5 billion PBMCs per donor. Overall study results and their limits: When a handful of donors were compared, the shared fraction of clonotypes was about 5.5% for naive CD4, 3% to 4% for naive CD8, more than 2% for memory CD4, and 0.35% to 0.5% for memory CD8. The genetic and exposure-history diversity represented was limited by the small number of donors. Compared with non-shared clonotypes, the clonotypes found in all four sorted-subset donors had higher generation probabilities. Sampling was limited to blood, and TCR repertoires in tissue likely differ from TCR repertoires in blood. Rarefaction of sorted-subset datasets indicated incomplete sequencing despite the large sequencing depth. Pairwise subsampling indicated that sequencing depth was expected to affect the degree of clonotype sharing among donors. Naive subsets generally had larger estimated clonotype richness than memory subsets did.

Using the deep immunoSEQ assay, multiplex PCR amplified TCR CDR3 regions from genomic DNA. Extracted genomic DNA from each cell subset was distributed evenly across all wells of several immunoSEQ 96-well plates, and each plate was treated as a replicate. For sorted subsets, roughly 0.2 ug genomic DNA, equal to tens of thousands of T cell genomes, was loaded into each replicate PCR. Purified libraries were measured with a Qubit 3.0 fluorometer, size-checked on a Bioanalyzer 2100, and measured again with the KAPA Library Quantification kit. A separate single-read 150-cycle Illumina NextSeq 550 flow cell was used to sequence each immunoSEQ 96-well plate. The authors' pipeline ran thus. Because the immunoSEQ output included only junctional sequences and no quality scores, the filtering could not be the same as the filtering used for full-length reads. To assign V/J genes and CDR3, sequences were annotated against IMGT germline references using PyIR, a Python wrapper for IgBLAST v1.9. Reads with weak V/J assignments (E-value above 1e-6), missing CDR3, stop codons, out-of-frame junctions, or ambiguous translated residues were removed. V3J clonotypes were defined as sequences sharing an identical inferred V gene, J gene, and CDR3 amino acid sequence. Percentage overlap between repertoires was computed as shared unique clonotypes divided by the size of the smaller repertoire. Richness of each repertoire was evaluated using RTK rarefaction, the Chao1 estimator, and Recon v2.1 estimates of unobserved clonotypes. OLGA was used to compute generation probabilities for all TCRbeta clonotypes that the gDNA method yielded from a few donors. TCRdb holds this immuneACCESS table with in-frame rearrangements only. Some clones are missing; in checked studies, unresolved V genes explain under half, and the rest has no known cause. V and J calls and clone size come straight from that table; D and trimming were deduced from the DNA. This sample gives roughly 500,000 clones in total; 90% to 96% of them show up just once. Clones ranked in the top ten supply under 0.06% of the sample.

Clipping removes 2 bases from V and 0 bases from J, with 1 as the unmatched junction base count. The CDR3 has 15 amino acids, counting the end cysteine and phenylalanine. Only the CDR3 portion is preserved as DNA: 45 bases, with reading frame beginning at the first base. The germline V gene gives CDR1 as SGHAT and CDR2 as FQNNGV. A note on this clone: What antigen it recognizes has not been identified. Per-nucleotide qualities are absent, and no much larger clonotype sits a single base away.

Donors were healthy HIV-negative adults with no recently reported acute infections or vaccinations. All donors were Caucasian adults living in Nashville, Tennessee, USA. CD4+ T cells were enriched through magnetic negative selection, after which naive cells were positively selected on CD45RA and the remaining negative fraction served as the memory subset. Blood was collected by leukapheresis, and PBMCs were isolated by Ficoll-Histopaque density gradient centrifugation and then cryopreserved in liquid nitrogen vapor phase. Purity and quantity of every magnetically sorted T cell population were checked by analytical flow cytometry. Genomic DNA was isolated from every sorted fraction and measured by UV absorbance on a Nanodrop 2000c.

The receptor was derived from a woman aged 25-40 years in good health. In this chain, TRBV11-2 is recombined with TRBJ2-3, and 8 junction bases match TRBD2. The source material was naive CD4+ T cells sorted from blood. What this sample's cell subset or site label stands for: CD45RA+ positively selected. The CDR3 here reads CASSLRLASTDTQYF. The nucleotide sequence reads TGTGCCAGCAGCTTAAGACTAGCGAGCACAGATACGCAGTATTTT.